These 32 T cell receptor beta chains were sequenced from one sample in a study of long-term antiretroviral therapy in people with HIV. Runs used v3.0 of the immunoSEQ assay and were done at survey level. Clones were read by immunoSEQ multiplex PCR, and TCRdb kept only the in-frame ones, dropping some. Of under 25,000 clones detected, over 85% appear once; the ten largest clones hold around 9.6%. The sequencing used unsorted PBMCs, collected 7.6 years after starting antiretroviral therapy. These receptors originate from a woman aged 35 to 49 with HIV.

This clone has a single count. This chain connects TRBV18 to TRBJ2-7, with 11 bases that match TRBD1. This CDR3 contains 16 residues. V lost 3 bases and J lost 6; bases outside the gene matches: 10. The germline CDR1 and CDR2 sequences are KGHSH and LQKENI. The CDR3 is CASSPDNSGTGGEQYF. CDR3 sequence (DNA): TGTGCCAGCTCACCTGATAATTCCGGGACAGGGGGCGAGCAGTACTTC.

In its sample, this clone was seen once. The rearrangement links TRBV19 to TRBJ1-3, with D possibly matching TRBD1 (6 bases). The CDR3 contains 16 residues. Germline V gene lookup returns CDR1 LNHDA and CDR2 SQIVND (reference sequence). Trimming cost V 6 bases and J 1 base, with 16 bases left between them. The CDR3 nucleotides are TGTGCCAGTAGCCGTAACCCGGGACATTCTGGAAACACCATATATTTT. Protein: CASSRNPGHSGNTIYF. Full variable domain (remainder filled in from reference TRBV19 and TRBJ1-3): DGGITQSPKYLFRKEGQNVTLSCEQNLNHDAMYWYRQDPGQGLRLIYYSQIVNDFQKGDIAEGYSVSREKKESFPLTVTSAQKNPTAFYLCASSRNPGHSGNTIYFGEGSWLTVV.

This sequence joins TRBV6-6 and TRBJ2-7, with D perhaps TRBD1 (5 bases). Per the germline V gene, CDR1 is MNHNY and CDR2 is SVGAGI (reference sequence). Trimming stripped 2 bases from V and 3 bases from J, with 11 bases between. CDR3 length: 14 amino acids. The CDR3 region is CASSYNQGNYEQYF. CDR3 sequence (DNA): TGTGCCAGCAGTTACAATCAGGGAAACTACGAGCAGTACTTC.

The chain employs TRBV10-3 and TRBJ2-7, with TRBD1 matching 7 bases. The trim removed 10 bases at V and 2 bases at J, leaving 8 bases unmatched. CDR3 length: 13 residues. The germline gives CDR1 ENHRY, CDR2 SYGVKD. CDR3 in amino acids: CATTQGQPYEQYF. CDR3 DNA: TGTGCCACGACCCAGGGACAGCCCTACGAGCAGTACTTC.

The chain couples TRBV5-1 to TRBJ1-6, with 7 bases lining up with TRBD1. CDR1 is SGHRS, CDR2 YFSETQ, per germline. The length of the CDR3 is 15 residues. The V segment lost 4 bases and the J segment 6 bases; nucleotides outside the gene matches: 7. The chain's CDR3 is CASSRNPGGNSPLHF. The CDR3 nucleotides are TGCGCCAGCAGCAGGAATCCAGGGGGTAATTCACCCCTCCACTTT. Based on the CDR3 plus reference TRBV5-1 and TRBJ1-6, the full variable domain is KAGVTQTPRYLIKTRGQQVTLSCSPISGHRSVSWYQQTPGQGLQFLFEYFSETQRNKGNFPGRFSGRQFSNSRSEMNVSTLELGDSALYLCASSRNPGGNSPLHFGNGTRLTVT.

The rearrangement links TRBV30 to TRBJ2-7; D is undetermined. Germline V gene lookup returns CDR1 GTSNPN and CDR2 SVGIG (reference sequence). Trimming took 1 base from V and 2 from J, leaving 3 bases between them. The CDR3 runs to 11 residues. CDR3 sequence: CAWSGAYEQYF. CDR3 DNA sequence: TGTGCCTGGAGTGGAGCCTACGAGCAGTACTTC.

This chain joins TRBV11-2 and TRBJ2-1; D gene ambiguous. V lost 6 bases to trimming and J lost 6 bases, with 15 bases between them. The CDR3 totals 14 residues. Germline V lookup: CDR1 SGHAT, CDR2 FQNNGV. Here the CDR3 reads CASRVPGTPNEQFF. Here the CDR3 DNA reads TGTGCCAGCAGGGTACCGGGTACCCCCAATGAGCAGTTCTTC.

For the CDR3, the DNA is TGTGCCAGCAGCTTAGGAATACGGGGGGCCGGCACTGAAGCTTTCTTT. This sequence encodes CASSLGIRGAGTEAFF. This chain connects TRBV11-2 to TRBJ1-1, with D perhaps TRBD1 (6 bases). Germline V gene sequence: CDR1 SGHAT, CDR2 FQNNGV. There are 16 residues in the CDR3. The V end was cut by 1 base, the J end by 4 bases, with 16 bases between. The whole variable domain, remainder taken from reference TRBV11-2 and TRBJ1-1, is EAGVAQSPRYKIIEKRQSVAFWCNPISGHATLYWYQQILGQGPKLLIQFQNNGVVDDSQLPKDRFSAERLKGVDSTLKIQPAKLEDSAVYLCASSLGIRGAGTEAFFGQGTRLTVV.

V gene TRBV11-1 combines with J gene TRBJ1-6; the D gene is possibly TRBD1 (6 bases). Germline V gene sequence: CDR1 SGHAT, CDR2 FQDESV (reference sequence). This CDR3 is 15 amino acids long. V lost 2 bases to trimming and J lost 7 bases, with 12 bases between them. CDR3 region: CASSLSGQLNSPLHF. CDR3 bases: TGTGCCAGCAGCTTATCTGGACAGCTAAATTCACCCCTCCACTTT. Combining the CDR3 with reference TRBV11-1 and TRBJ1-6 gives the whole variable domain EAEVAQSPRYKITEKSQAVAFWCDPISGHATLYWYRQILGQGPELLVQFQDESVVDDSQLPKDRFSAERLKGVDSTLKIQPAELGDSAMYLCASSLSGQLNSPLHFGNGTRLTVT.

This rearrangement joins TRBV6-5 to TRBJ2-3; no reliable D call. V dropped 4 bases and J dropped 7 bases, with 12 bases sitting between them. The length of the CDR3 is 13 residues. The germline gives CDR1 MNHEY, CDR2 SVGAGI. Written as DNA, the CDR3 is TGTGCCAGCAGTTTAGCCACGGCTAATACGCAGTATTTT. It translates to CASSLATANTQYF.

This clone was detected only once. The chain links TRBV5-1 to TRBJ2-3, with TRBD1 matching 10 bases. This CDR3 comprises 17 residues. CDR1 is SGHRS, CDR2 YFSETQ, per germline. V was pared by 0 bases and J by 3 bases, with 7 bases of the junction left unmatched. CDR3 nucleotides: TGCGCCAGCAGCTTGGGCCCAGGGACAGGGGTGACAGATACGCAGTATTTT. Its translation is CASSLGPGTGVTDTQYF.

The chain's CDR3 is CASREPGQINEKLFF. The CDR3 region has the DNA TGTGCCAGCAGAGAACCGGGACAGATAAATGAAAAACTGTTTTTT. The rearrangement uses TRBV6-1 and TRBJ1-4; TRBD1 matches 7 bases. The CDR3 totals 15 residues. Per the germline V gene, CDR1 is MNHNS and CDR2 is SASEGT. V trimming: 6 bases; J trimming: 5 bases; junction bases outside the gene matches: 9.

The CDR3 protein is CASREGQGAFGTEAFF. In nucleotides, the CDR3 is TGTGCCAGCAGGGAAGGACAGGGGGCTTTCGGCACTGAAGCTTTCTTT. The genes are TRBV5-6 and TRBJ1-1; 11 nucleotides line up with TRBD1. Germline V lookup: CDR1 SGHDT, CDR2 YYEEEE. The CDR3 totals 16 residues. V shed 5 bases, J shed 4 bases, and the junction held 10 bases outside the gene matches.

J is TRBJ1-5 and V is TRBV6-5, with D perhaps TRBD1 (5 bases). The germline V and J ends were trimmed by 5 bases and 2 bases, with 13 bases remaining between them. The germline gives CDR1 MNHEY, CDR2 SVGAGI. The CDR3 is 15 residues long. The CDR3 DNA reads TGTGCCAGCAGTCACACGGGGGGGGGCAATCAGCCCCAGCATTTT. Its protein is CASSHTGGGNQPQHF.

The chain carries TRBV5-1 and TRBJ2-5, with D possibly being TRBD1 (6 bases). V lost 4 bases and J lost 1, with 14 bases in between. Looked up from germline, CDR1 is SGHRS and CDR2 is YFSETQ. The CDR3 runs 15 residues. CDR3 residues: CASSPQGHFQETQYF. The CDR3 DNA reads TGCGCCAGCAGCCCACAGGGACACTTCCAAGAGACCCAGTACTTC. Together with reference TRBV5-1 and TRBJ2-5, the CDR3 gives the full variable domain: KAGVTQTPRYLIKTRGQQVTLSCSPISGHRSVSWYQQTPGQGLQFLFEYFSETQRNKGNFPGRFSGRQFSNSRSEMNVSTLELGDSALYLCASSPQGHFQETQYFGPGTRLLVL.

V usage is TRBV7-2 and J usage is TRBJ1-6, with TRBD1 matching 10 bases. Trimming at V came to 4 bases and at J to 7 bases, leaving 7 bases not matched to a gene. The CDR3 runs 16 residues. Looked up from germline, CDR1 is SGHTA and CDR2 is FQGNSA. Here the CDR3 reads CASSYGQGGSNSPLHF. CDR3 DNA: TGTGCCAGCAGCTACGGACAGGGGGGCAGCAATTCACCCCTCCACTTT.

The chain recombines TRBV25-1 with TRBJ1-2; weak D call: TRBD1 (6 bases). The CDR3 sequence is 12 residues long. Per the germline V gene, CDR1 is MGHDK and CDR2 is SYGVNS. The ends were cut back, 1 base at V and 8 bases at J, with 8 bases in the middle. CDR3 region: CASSESRGGYTF. DNA of the CDR3: TGTGCCAGCAGTGAATCGAGGGGGGGCTACACCTTC.

V and J are TRBV7-9 and TRBJ2-1, with 10 bases identical to TRBD1. CDR1 is SEHNR, CDR2 FQNEAQ, per germline (reference sequence). V dropped 11 bases and J dropped 2; count of bases not matched to a gene: 3. The CDR3 runs 13 residues. The CDR3 bases are TGTGCCGGGACAGGGGCTCCCTACAATGAGCAGTTCTTC. Amino acids: CAGTGAPYNEQFF. Drawing the rest from reference TRBV7-9 and TRBJ2-1, the complete variable domain is DTGVSQNPRHKITKRGQNVTFRCDPISEHNRLYWYRQTLGQGPEFLTYFQNEAQLEKSRLLSDRFSAERPKGSFSTLEIQRTEQGDSAMYLCAGTGAPYNEQFFGPGTRLTVL.

This sequence joins TRBV15 and TRBJ2-5, with 7 bases identical to TRBD2. Germline V gene sequence: CDR1 LNHNV, CDR2 YYDKDF (reference sequence). The CDR3 length is 17 residues. Losses at the gene ends were 0 bases for V and 5 bases for J; bases not matched to a gene: 12. Here the CDR3 DNA reads TGTGCCACCAGCAGAGATCGGTCGGGGAGGGAGGGTGAGACCCAGTACTTC. Protein product: CATSRDRSGREGETQYF. Filled out from reference TRBV15 and TRBJ2-5, the complete variable domain reads DAMVIQNPRYQVTQFGKPVTLSCSQTLNHNVMYWYQQKSSQAPKLLFHYYDKDFNNEADTPDNFQSRRPNTSFCFLDIRSPGLGDTAMYLCATSRDRSGREGETQYFGPGTRLLVL.

The V gene is TRBV30, the J gene TRBJ2-5; possibly TRBD2 for D (5 bases). V lost 3 bases and J 6 bases, leaving 11 bases between the germline ends. Germline loops: CDR1 GTSNPN, CDR2 SVGIG (reference sequence). The CDR3 consists of 12 residues. The CDR3 region is CAWSAASKTQYF. CDR3 sequence (DNA): TGTGCCTGGAGCGCGGCTAGCAAGACCCAGTACTTC. The entire variable domain, with the rest obtained from reference TRBV30 and TRBJ2-5, is as follows: SQTIHQWPATLVQPVGSPLSLECTVEGTSNPNLYWYRQAAGRGLQLLFYSVGIGQISSEVPQNLSASRPQDRQFILSSKKLLLSDSGFYLCAWSAASKTQYFGPGTRLLVL.

This clone is a singleton in its sample. The J gene is TRBJ1-5, the V gene TRBV7-9, with D possibly TRBD1 on 5 matching bases. This CDR3 has 12 amino acids. V was trimmed by 5 bases and J by 5 bases, leaving 7 bases between them. The germline CDR1 and CDR2 sequences are SEHNR and FQNEAQ (reference sequence). In nucleotides, the CDR3 is TGTGCCAGCAGCCCGACAGATCAGCCCCAGCATTTT. This translates into CASSPTDQPQHF.

The genes are TRBV18 and TRBJ1-6; perhaps TRBD1 as D (6 bases). Germline assignment: CDR1 KGHSH and CDR2 LQKENI. The germline V and J ends were trimmed by 3 bases and 7 bases, with 13 bases remaining between them. The length of the CDR3 is 15 residues. In DNA, the CDR3 is TGTGCCAGCTCACCCTCGGGACAAGGAAATTCACCCCTCCACTTT. The encoded protein is CASSPSGQGNSPLHF.

The rearrangement uses TRBV30 and TRBJ2-5, with 8 positions matching TRBD2. The CDR3 extends over 13 amino acids. V was pared by 2 bases and J by 5 bases, with 4 bases of the junction left unmatched. Germline assignment: CDR1 GTSNPN and CDR2 SVGIG (reference sequence). CDR3 in amino acids: CAWSPGGGETQYF. The CDR3 nucleotides read TGTGCCTGGAGTCCGGGAGGGGGGGAGACCCAGTACTTC.

V is TRBV6-1 and J is TRBJ1-2; D call uncertain. Germline V CDR1 and CDR2: MNHNS, SASEGT. Trimming removed 2 bases at V and 5 bases at J, with 21 bases between. The CDR3 extends over 17 amino acids. As DNA, the CDR3 is TGTGCCAGCAGTGAAAGGGTATCCAACACCGGAATATATGGCTACACCTTC. Amino acids: CASSERVSNTGIYGYTF.

The rearrangement links TRBV4-2 to TRBJ2-7; TRBD2 might be the D (5 bases). The germline V gene has CDR1 LGHNA and CDR2 YNFKEQ. Deletions cut 4 bases from V and 0 bases from J, with 13 bases between. The CDR3 spans 15 residues. The CDR3 is CASSRGQSSSYEQYF. The DNA for the CDR3 is TGTGCCAGCAGCCGAGGGCAGTCTAGCTCCTACGAGCAGTACTTC.

The chain carries TRBV27 and TRBJ1-5, with TRBD1 as a possible D gene (6 bases). Germline V gene data show CDR1 as MNHEY and CDR2 as SMNVEV (reference sequence). V lost 5 bases and J lost 2, with 16 bases in between. This CDR3 has 16 residues. CDR3 coding DNA: TGTGCCAGCAGTCAGTCCCAGGGGTACGGCAATCAGCCCCAGCATTTT. Its protein product is CASSQSQGYGNQPQHF.

The rearrangement uses TRBV4-1 and TRBJ2-1; D gene uncertain. The V and J ends lost 0 bases and 0 bases respectively, with 9 bases between them. Per the germline V gene, CDR1 is MGHRA and CDR2 is YSYEKL. The CDR3 has 16 amino acids. In DNA, the CDR3 is TGCGCCAGCAGCCAAGAGGCCCTTAACTCCTACAATGAGCAGTTCTTC. It encodes CASSQEALNSYNEQFF.

With respect to this clone: Relative to the germline gene, one junction end is altered; a read error may explain this. This chain uses TRBV6-5 with TRBJ2-7; 7 bases match TRBD1. CDR3 length equals 13 residues. CDR1 and CDR2 (germline): MNHEY, SVGAGI. CDR3 coding DNA: TGTGCCAGCACTGATGTTAGGGGGCCTCCGTTAGCATTC. This sequence encodes CASTDVRGPPLAF.

CDR3 bases: TGTGCCAGCAGCCCGGGACAGGTATATAGCAATCAGCCCCAGCATTTT. This gives the protein CASSPGQVYSNQPQHF. The chain joins TRBV11-2 to TRBJ1-5; 8 bases are shared with TRBD1. Germline assignment: CDR1 SGHAT and CDR2 FQNNGV. V was pared by 5 bases and J by 0 bases, with 6 bases of the junction left unmatched. CDR3 length: 16 residues.

This clone occurred once. This chain connects TRBV5-1 to TRBJ1-1; possibly TRBD1 for D (5 bases). The CDR3 runs 17 residues. Germline loops: CDR1 SGHRS, CDR2 YFSETQ. V was shortened by 3 bases and J by 6 bases, with 24 bases between the two germline ends. The chain's CDR3 is CASSSSLVSGGAAEAFF. In DNA, the CDR3 is TGCGCCAGCAGCTCATCATTGGTCTCCGGCGGGGCGGCTGAAGCTTTCTTT.

This chain connects TRBV5-6 to TRBJ1-2; unclear D gene. The CDR3 consists of 14 residues. CDR1 is SGHDT and CDR2 is YYEEEE in the germline V gene. V lost 1 base to trimming and J lost 5 bases, with 12 bases between them. The CDR3: CASSLRQPGYGYTF. The CDR3 DNA reads TGTGCCAGCAGCTTGAGGCAGCCTGGGTATGGCTACACCTTC.

The chain links TRBV2 to TRBJ2-3; weak D call: TRBD2 (5 bases). Germline values: CDR1 SNHLY, CDR2 FYNNEI. V dropped 6 bases and J dropped 2 bases, with 15 bases sitting between them. The CDR3 runs 15 residues. The CDR3 here is CASSVQRELTDTQYF. In DNA form, the CDR3 reads TGTGCCAGCAGCGTCCAGAGGGAACTCACAGATACGCAGTATTTT.